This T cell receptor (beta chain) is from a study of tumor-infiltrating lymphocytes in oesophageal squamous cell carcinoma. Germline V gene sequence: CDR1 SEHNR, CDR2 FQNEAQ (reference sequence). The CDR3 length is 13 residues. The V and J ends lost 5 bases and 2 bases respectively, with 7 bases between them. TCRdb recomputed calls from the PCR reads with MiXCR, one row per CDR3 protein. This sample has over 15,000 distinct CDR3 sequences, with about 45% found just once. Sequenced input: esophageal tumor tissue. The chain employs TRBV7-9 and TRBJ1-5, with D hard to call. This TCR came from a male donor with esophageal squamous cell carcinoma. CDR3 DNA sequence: TGTGCCAGCAGCCAGCCGGGCAATCAGCCCCAGCATTTT. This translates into CASSQPGNQPQHF. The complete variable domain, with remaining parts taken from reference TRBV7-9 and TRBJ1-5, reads DTGVSQNPRHKITKRGQNVTFRCDPISEHNRLYWYRQTLGQGPEFLTYFQNEAQLEKSRLLSDRFSAERPKGSFSTLEIQRTEQGDSAMYLCASSQPGNQPQHFGDGTRLSIL.